Listed below are T cell receptor beta chains from one sample, sequenced in a study of OX40 agonist ivuxolimab in advanced cancers. Only in-frame clones appear in the TCRdb table, and some are missing; sequencing was by immunoSEQ multiplex PCR. The top ten clones hold roughly 27% of a sample with 13,000 or so clones, 80% of them seen once. The sample consisted of CD4+ or CD8+ T cells sorted from blood, taken in a trial of the OX40 agonist ivuxolimab. These TCRs come from an adult with an advanced solid tumor such as melanoma, head and neck, liver or kidney cancer. CDR3s include the opening cysteine and the closing phenylalanine or tryptophan. The D gene is left open where the match is weak. Expanded clones are given a class, and other clones once, few, many or no size at all.

size: -
length: 15
D: TRBD2
V: TRBV7-2
J: TRBJ2-7
DNA: TGTGCCAGCAGCTTATCTAGCGGGGGAGGCTACGAGCAGTACTTC
CDR3: CASSLSSGGGYEQYF

size: -
length: 15
D: -
V: TRBV30
J: TRBJ2-2
DNA: TGTGCCTCCGAGGGGGGAGGGGTCAACACCGGGGAGCTGTTTTTT
CDR3: CASEGGGVNTGELFF

size: -
length: 12
D: TRBD1
V: TRBV4-1
J: TRBJ1-2
DNA: TGCGCCAGCAGCCGGACAGGGGACGGCTACACCTTC
CDR3: CASSRTGDGYTF

size: -
length: 14
D: -
V: TRBV27
J: TRBJ1-1
DNA: TGTGCCAGCAGTTTAGGATCGGTGAACACTGAAGCTTTCTTT
CDR3: CASSLGSVNTEAFF

size: once
length: 16
D: -
V: TRBV4-1
J: TRBJ1-1
DNA: TGCGCCAGCAGCCGCAAGTCCCTGGGAGCGAACACTGAAGCTTTCTTT
CDR3: CASSRKSLGANTEAFF

size: -
length: 14
D: -
V: TRBV10-3
J: TRBJ2-2
DNA: TGTGCCATCAGTGAAAAAGGGGGTAAATGGGAGCTGTTTTTT
CDR3: CAISEKGGKWELFF

size: -
length: 12
D: -
V: TRBV29-1
J: TRBJ2-7
DNA: TGCAGCGCCGAAACCGCAGATTACGAGCAGTACTTC
CDR3: CSAETADYEQYF

size: -
length: 17
D: TRBD1
V: TRBV7-2
J: TRBJ1-1
DNA: TGTGCCAGCAGCTTCGCCCCGTCTGGACAGGGGGTAGTGCTTGCTTTCTTT
CDR3: CASSFAPSGQGVVLAFF

size: -
length: 18
D: -
V: TRBV7-9
J: TRBJ2-1
DNA: TGTGCCAGCAGCTTAGATATTTTTCGAGCCGGGGCCCACAATGAGCAGTTCTTC
CDR3: CASSLDIFRAGAHNEQFF

size: -
length: 15
D: -
V: TRBV15
J: TRBJ2-7
DNA: TGTGCCACCAGCATTCTGCAGCTCAGCTCCTACGAGCAGTACTTC
CDR3: CATSILQLSSYEQYF

size: -
length: 12
D: -
V: TRBV29-1
J: TRBJ1-6
DNA: TGCAGCGTCGGCCACGGGGATTCACCCCTCCACTTT
CDR3: CSVGHGDSPLHF

size: once
length: 15
D: -
V: TRBV28
J: TRBJ1-5
DNA: TGTGCCAGCAGTTTGGAGGGCCTTTTGAATCAGCCCCAGCATTTT
CDR3: CASSLEGLLNQPQHF

size: -
length: 17
D: -
V: TRBV28
J: TRBJ2-3
DNA: TGTGCCAGCAGTTCCTCCTTCAGCGGACTTAGCACAGATACGCAGTATTTT
CDR3: CASSSSFSGLSTDTQYF

size: once
length: 14
D: TRBD1
V: TRBV4-1
J: TRBJ2-1
DNA: TGCGCCAGCACAGTCGGGACAGAGTACAATGAGCAGTTCTTC
CDR3: CASTVGTEYNEQFF

size: -
length: 13
D: -
V: TRBV28
J: TRBJ2-4
DNA: TGTGCCAGCAGTGGGGGCTCCAAAAACATTCAGTACTTC
CDR3: CASSGGSKNIQYF

size: medium-sized
length: 15
D: -
V: TRBV11-3
J: TRBJ2-2
DNA: TGTGCCAGCAGCTTAGGTCCATGGAACACCGGGGAGCTGTTTTTT
CDR3: CASSLGPWNTGELFF

size: -
length: 12
D: -
V: TRBV19
J: TRBJ2-3
DNA: TGTGCCAGTAATACGGGCGCAGATACGCAGTATTTT
CDR3: CASNTGADTQYF

size: -
length: 16
D: -
V: TRBV5-3
J: TRBJ2-7
DNA: TGTGCCAGAAGCTCGCAGGGTTCTTCGGGGAGCTACGAGCAGTACTTC
CDR3: CARSSQGSSGSYEQYF

size: few
length: 14
D: TRBD2
V: TRBV6-4
J: TRBJ2-3
DNA: TGTGCCAGCAGCCTAGCGGGAGGCACAGATACGCAGTATTTT
CDR3: CASSLAGGTDTQYF

size: -
length: 20
D: TRBD2
V: TRBV13
J: TRBJ2-1
DNA: TGTGCCAGCAGCTTAGCAAAGGGGCAGCTAGCGGTCCCTATGCTCAATGAGCAGTTCTTC
CDR3: CASSLAKGQLAVPMLNEQFF

size: medium-sized
length: 14
D: -
V: TRBV6-4
J: TRBJ2-1
DNA: TGTGCCAGCAGAAAACGGGATGGTGCCGATGAGCAGTTCTTC
CDR3: CASRKRDGADEQFF

size: -
length: 16
D: TRBD1
V: TRBV4-3
J: TRBJ2-1
DNA: TGCGCCAGCAGCCAAGATTGGGCAGGGGGCAAAAATGAGCAGTTCTTC
CDR3: CASSQDWAGGKNEQFF

size: large
length: 12
D: -
V: TRBV21-1
J: TRBJ1-1
DNA: TGTGCCAGCAGCAATACGAACACTGAAGCTTTCTTT
CDR3: CASSNTNTEAFF

size: -
length: 15
D: TRBD1
V: TRBV28
J: TRBJ1-3
DNA: TGTGCCAGCAGCCTGGACAGGGGTCCTCGAAACACCATATATTTT
CDR3: CASSLDRGPRNTIYF

size: -
length: 15
D: -
V: TRBV28
J: TRBJ2-7
DNA: TGTGCCAGCAGTGGCCTTTTGGTTAGCTCCTACGAGCAGTACTTC
CDR3: CASSGLLVSSYEQYF

size: -
length: 18
D: TRBD1
V: TRBV7-9
J: TRBJ2-7
DNA: TGTGCCAGCAGTTCCCTTCCCCGCCTTCCGGGACAGAACTACGAGCAGTACTTC
CDR3: CASSSLPRLPGQNYEQYF

size: -
length: 19
D: -
V: TRBV11-3
J: TRBJ1-5
DNA: TGTGCCAGCAGCTTAGCTGGAAGGGACGGATATTCCGACAATCAGCCCCAGCATTTT
CDR3: CASSLAGRDGYSDNQPQHF

size: -
length: 14
D: -
V: TRBV4-2
J: TRBJ1-5
DNA: TGTGCCAGCAGCCATCTAATAGGGGATCAGCCCCAGCATTTT
CDR3: CASSHLIGDQPQHF

size: medium-sized
length: 13
D: -
V: TRBV28
J: TRBJ2-7
DNA: TGTGCCAGCACTCAGGGTCACCCCTACGAGCAGTACTTC
CDR3: CASTQGHPYEQYF

size: -
length: 13
D: -
V: TRBV6-1
J: TRBJ1-1
DNA: TGTGCCAGCAGTGAAAGGATGAACACTGAAGCTTTCTTT
CDR3: CASSERMNTEAFF

size: -
length: 15
D: -
V: TRBV11-2
J: TRBJ1-5
DNA: TGTGCCAGCAGCTTATCCAGGGCCCCCAATCAGCCCCAGCATTTT
CDR3: CASSLSRAPNQPQHF

size: -
length: 15
D: -
V: TRBV4-2
J: TRBJ2-7
DNA: TGTGCCAGCAGCCACTTGTCCGGGAGCTCCTACGAGCAGTACTTC
CDR3: CASSHLSGSSYEQYF

size: -
length: 16
D: TRBD2
V: TRBV7-2
J: TRBJ2-7
DNA: TGTGCCAGCAGCTTATCGGGTAGCGGGACGGTCTACGAGCAGTACTTC
CDR3: CASSLSGSGTVYEQYF

size: once
length: 13
D: -
V: TRBV6-5
J: TRBJ1-2
DNA: TGTGCCAGCAGTTACGCAGGGAGCTATGGCTACACCTTC
CDR3: CASSYAGSYGYTF

size: -
length: 15
D: TRBD2
V: TRBV29-1
J: TRBJ2-2
DNA: TGCAGTGTAGCGGGAGGGCAAGTGGGCACCGGGGAGCTGTTTTTT
CDR3: CSVAGGQVGTGELFF

size: -
length: 16
D: -
V: TRBV4-1
J: TRBJ1-5
DNA: TGCGCCAGCAGCCAAGAAGGGGGTGACCGCAATCAGCCCCAGCATTTT
CDR3: CASSQEGGDRNQPQHF

size: -
length: 17
D: TRBD1
V: TRBV7-8
J: TRBJ1-1
DNA: TGTGCCAGCAGCTCAACCGGGACAGGGTATTGGTCCGCTGAAGCTTTCTTT
CDR3: CASSSTGTGYWSAEAFF

size: -
length: 17
D: TRBD2
V: TRBV7-2
J: TRBJ2-7
DNA: TGTGCCAGCAGCTTAGCAGCGGGAGGGTATGGCCTAATCGAGCAGTACTTC
CDR3: CASSLAAGGYGLIEQYF

size: -
length: 17
D: TRBD2
V: TRBV7-2
J: TRBJ2-4
DNA: TGTGCCAGCAGCTTCGGGGTAGCGGGAGAGTTCTCAAACATTCAGTACTTC
CDR3: CASSFGVAGEFSNIQYF

size: -
length: 14
D: TRBD2
V: TRBV29-1
J: TRBJ2-5
DNA: TGCAGCGTCGCTCGACTAGCTCCGGAAGAGACCCAGTACTTC
CDR3: CSVARLAPEETQYF

size: -
length: 12
D: -
V: TRBV28
J: TRBJ2-7
DNA: TGTGCCAGCAGTCCCCCTAGCTACGAGCAGTACTTC
CDR3: CASSPPSYEQYF

size: -
length: 12
D: -
V: TRBV27
J: TRBJ1-5
DNA: TGTGCCAGCGGGCGGGGGGAGCAGCCCCAGCATTTT
CDR3: CASGRGEQPQHF

size: -
length: 18
D: TRBD2
V: TRBV5-6
J: TRBJ2-2
DNA: TGTGCCAGCACCCCGCCCGTATTCCTTGCGGGGGACACCGGGGAGCTGTTTTTT
CDR3: CASTPPVFLAGDTGELFF

size: -
length: 14
D: TRBD2
V: TRBV9
J: TRBJ2-3
DNA: TGTGCCAGCAGCGCGGGACTAGCGGGAGATACGCAGTATTTT
CDR3: CASSAGLAGDTQYF

size: -
length: 14
D: -
V: TRBV7-8
J: TRBJ2-2
DNA: TGTGCCAGCAGCTTAGGGGGAAACACCGGGGAGCTGTTTTTT
CDR3: CASSLGGNTGELFF

size: -
length: 15
D: -
V: TRBV6-4
J: TRBJ2-3
DNA: TGTGCCAGCAGTGACTCGACAGACATAACAGATACGCAGTATTTT
CDR3: CASSDSTDITDTQYF

size: -
length: 11
D: TRBD1
V: TRBV27
J: TRBJ1-1
DNA: TGTGCCAGCAGTAGCACAGGGGTGGCTTTCTTT
CDR3: CASSSTGVAFF

size: -
length: 16
D: -
V: TRBV28
J: TRBJ2-7
DNA: TGTGCCAGCAGTTTAGACAGGTCGGGAGGATCCTACGAGCAGTACTTC
CDR3: CASSLDRSGGSYEQYF

size: few
length: 11
D: -
V: TRBV15
J: TRBJ1-2
DNA: TGTGCCACCAGCAGAGCGGGCCTTCCGGAGTTC
CDR3: CATSRAGLPEF

size: -
length: 16
D: -
V: TRBV14
J: TRBJ2-1
DNA: TGTGCCAGCAGCTCAAAGAGGGGGGTAGCGGCCAATGAGCAGTTCTTC
CDR3: CASSSKRGVAANEQFF

size: -
length: 16
D: TRBD1
V: TRBV6-1
J: TRBJ1-5
DNA: TGTGCCAGCAGTGTACAGACAGGGTTCAGCAATCAGCCCCAGCATTTT
CDR3: CASSVQTGFSNQPQHF

size: -
length: 11
D: -
V: TRBV7-8
J: TRBJ2-7
DNA: TGTGCCAGCAGCTTAGGACGGGACTCCTACTTC
CDR3: CASSLGRDSYF